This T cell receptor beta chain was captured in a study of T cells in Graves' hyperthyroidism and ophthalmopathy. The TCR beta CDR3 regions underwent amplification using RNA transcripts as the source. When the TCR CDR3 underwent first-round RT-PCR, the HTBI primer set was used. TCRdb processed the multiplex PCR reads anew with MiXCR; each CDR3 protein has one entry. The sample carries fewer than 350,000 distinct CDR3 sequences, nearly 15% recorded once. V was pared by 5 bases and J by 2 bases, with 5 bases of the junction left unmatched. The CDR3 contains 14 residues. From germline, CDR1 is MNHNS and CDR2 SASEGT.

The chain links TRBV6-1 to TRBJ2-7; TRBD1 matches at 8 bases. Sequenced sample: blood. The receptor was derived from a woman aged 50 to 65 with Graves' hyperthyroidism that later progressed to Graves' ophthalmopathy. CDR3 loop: CASSPEDRAYEQYF. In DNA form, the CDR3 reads TGTGCCAGCAGTCCCGAGGACAGGGCCTACGAGCAGTACTTC.